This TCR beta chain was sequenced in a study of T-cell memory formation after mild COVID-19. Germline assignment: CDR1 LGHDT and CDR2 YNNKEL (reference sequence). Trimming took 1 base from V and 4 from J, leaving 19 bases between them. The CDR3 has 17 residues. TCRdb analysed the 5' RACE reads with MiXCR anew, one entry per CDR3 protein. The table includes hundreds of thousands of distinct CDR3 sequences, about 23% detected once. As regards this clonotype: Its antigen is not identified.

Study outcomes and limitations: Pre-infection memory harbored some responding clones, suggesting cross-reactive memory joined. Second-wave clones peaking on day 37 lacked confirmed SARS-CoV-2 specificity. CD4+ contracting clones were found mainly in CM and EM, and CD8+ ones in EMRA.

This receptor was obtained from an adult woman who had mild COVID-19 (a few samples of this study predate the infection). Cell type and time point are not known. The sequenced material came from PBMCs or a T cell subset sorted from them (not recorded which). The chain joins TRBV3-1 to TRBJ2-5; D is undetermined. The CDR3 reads CASSQGSWIQTLETQYF. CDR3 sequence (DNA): TGTGCCAGCAGCCAAGGTTCTTGGATTCAAACTTTAGAGACCCAGTACTTC.